At least ten counts were recorded for the clone carrying this T cell receptor (beta chain). The data derive from a study of CD8+CD57+ T cells in acquired aplastic anemia. Profiles of TCR beta VDJ and CDR3 were generated from a genomic DNA template. TCRdb re-called the reads through MiXCR, storing one row per CDR3 protein. The table lists roughly 290,000 distinct CDR3 sequences, roughly 53% of them singletons. This CDR3 comprises 16 residues. V was pared by 2 bases and J by 0 bases, with 6 bases of the junction left unmatched. Looked up from germline, CDR1 is LGHDT and CDR2 is YNNKEL (reference sequence). It was patients with CD8+CD57+ cell expansion by flow cytometry who were chosen for sequencing. Therapy had not been given to patients before blood sampling.

The material sequenced was sorted CD4+, CD8+, or CD8+CD57+ T cells (not recorded which) from PBMCs. This TCR was sampled from a human donor with aplastic anemia. V usage is TRBV3-1 and J usage is TRBJ1-2; TRBD1 matches 7 bases. In nucleotides, the CDR3 is TGTGCCAGCAGCCAACGGGCAGGGGGTTCTAACTATGGCTACACCTTC. Protein product: CASSQRAGGSNYGYTF.